The 5 T cell receptor beta chains listed next were all sequenced from one sample in a study of blood T cell repertoires in COVID-19. Method: immunoSEQ multiplex PCR; TCRdb's copy keeps in-frame clones and lacks some. In the table there are 250,000 to 300,000 clones, around 90% of which are singletons. The sequenced sample was peripheral blood. The receptor set was obtained from a woman aged 25 to 45 with acute or convalescent COVID-19.

The chain combines TRBV29-1 with TRBJ2-7; 8 bases are a match to TRBD1. The CDR3 length is 13 residues. The germline V gene encodes CDR1 SQVTM and CDR2 ANQGSEA. The ends lost 7 bases at V and 5 bases at J; junction bases unmatched: 10. DNA of the CDR3: TGCAGCGGGAGTGGACAGGGCGTCCACGAGCAGTACTTC. It yields the protein CSGSGQGVHEQYF.

This chain links TRBV10-3 with TRBJ2-7; TRBD1 aligns across 11 bases. V gave up 4 bases and J gave up 7 bases; unmatched junction bases: 3. Looked up from germline, CDR1 is ENHRY and CDR2 is SYGVKD. The CDR3 is 13 residues long. Here the CDR3 DNA reads TGTGCCATCAGTGGGACAGGGGGCGAAGAGCAGTACTTC. It encodes CAISGTGGEEQYF.

V and J are TRBV13 and TRBJ2-1; TRBD2 matches at 9 bases. Germline V lookup: CDR1 PRHDT, CDR2 FYEKMQ (reference sequence). The V and J ends lost 0 bases and 4 bases, in that order; junction bases with no gene match: 7. CDR3 size: 17 residues. The CDR3 loop is CASSLGSSGKPYNEQFF. CDR3 sequence (DNA): TGTGCCAGCAGCTTAGGATCTAGCGGGAAGCCATACAATGAGCAGTTCTTC.

The V gene is TRBV30, the J gene TRBJ2-5; 12 bases agree with TRBD2. Germline CDR1 and CDR2: GTSNPN and SVGIG (reference sequence). The length of the CDR3 is 15 residues. V shed 3 bases and J 5 bases; nucleotides not matched to a gene: 7. The CDR3 nucleotides are TGTGCCTGGAGGCCTAGCGGGAGGGCCGGGGAGACCCAGTACTTC. Protein product: CAWRPSGRAGETQYF.

The chain couples TRBV19 to TRBJ1-5; D is possibly TRBD1 (5 bases). Trimming removed 7 bases at V and 1 base at J, with 14 bases between. There are 15 residues in the CDR3. The germline CDR1 and CDR2 sequences are LNHDA and SQIVND (reference sequence). The CDR3 nucleotides read TGTGCCAGTAAGTTGATGGGGGGGAGCAATCAGCCCCAGCATTTT. It specifies CASKLMGGSNQPQHF.